One sample yielded the 9 T cell receptor beta chains listed below, sequenced in a study of blood T cell repertoires in COVID-19. Sequencing was performed with immunoSEQ multiplex PCR; in TCRdb, only in-frame clones are kept and a portion is missing. The sample holds under 250,000 clones, around 90% seen once. Input material: peripheral blood. The receptor set was obtained from a man aged 25-45 years with COVID-19, enrolled during active disease.

V gene TRBV7-9 combines with J gene TRBJ1-1; 11 bases agree with TRBD1. Germline CDR1 and CDR2: SEHNR and FQNEAQ (reference sequence). Trimming removed 4 bases from V and 6 bases from J; junction bases left unmatched: 10. The CDR3 length is 16 residues. CDR3 in DNA: TGTGCCAGCAGCTCCCCCCGTGGGGACAGGGGGGCTGAAGCTTTCTTT. Amino acid sequence: CASSSPRGDRGAEAFF.

V is TRBV5-5 and J is TRBJ2-1; D is unresolved. This CDR3 is built from 13 residues. Germline-derived CDR1 and CDR2 are SGHKS and YYEKEE (reference sequence). Trimming shortened V by 2 bases and J by 4 bases, and 7 bases separated the two germline ends. CDR3 sequence (DNA): TGTGCCAGCAGCTTCGTTCAGTACAATGAGCAGTTCTTC. It codes for CASSFVQYNEQFF.

The rearrangement links TRBV5-1 to TRBJ2-1; maybe TRBD2 (5 bases). The CDR3 is 17 amino acids. The V and J ends lost 4 bases and 5 bases respectively, with 22 bases between them. The germline gives CDR1 SGHRS, CDR2 YFSETQ. The CDR3 spells CASSVSAGRVGDNEQFF. The CDR3 region has the DNA TGCGCCAGCAGCGTCTCGGCCGGTCGAGTCGGGGACAATGAGCAGTTCTTC.

Only one count was recorded for this clone. This sequence joins TRBV6-1 and TRBJ2-1, with TRBD1 as a possible D gene (5 bases). Germline CDR1 and CDR2: MNHNS and SASEGT. This CDR3 has 12 residues. Trimming pared 0 bases from V and 13 bases from J, leaving 10 bases between. DNA for the CDR3: TGTGCCAGCAGTGAAGCGGACACCCAACAGTTCTTC. Residues: CASSEADTQQFF.

This clone appeared once. V and J are TRBV7-9 and TRBJ1-1; no firm D call. V lost 5 bases and J 3 bases, leaving 7 bases between the germline ends. CDR1 and CDR2 (germline): SEHNR, FQNEAQ (reference sequence). This CDR3 is built from 12 residues. This CDR3 is CASSPLDTEAFF. CDR3 in DNA: TGTGCCAGCAGCCCACTCGACACTGAAGCTTTCTTT.

This clone was seen a handful of times. This sample also contains other DNA sequences that code for the same CDR3. The chain recombines TRBV19 with TRBJ1-1; TRBD1 matches at 8 bases. CDR1 and CDR2 (germline): LNHDA, SQIVND (reference sequence). The CDR3 spans 12 residues. Trimming took 6 bases from V and 5 from J; bases not matched to a gene: 2. In nucleotides, the CDR3 is TGTGCCAGTAGGGACAGGGAGACTGAAGCTTTCTTT. Protein product: CASRDRETEAFF.

This chain links TRBV5-4 with TRBJ1-2, with 9 bases that match TRBD1. The CDR3 has 14 residues. V was pared by 0 bases and J by 6 bases, with 3 bases of the junction left unmatched. CDR1 and CDR2 (germline): SGHNT, YYREEE (reference sequence). CDR3 DNA: TGTGCCAGCAGCTTGGAACAGGGGGCAAATGGCTACACCTTC. It is translated as CASSLEQGANGYTF.

This rearrangement joins TRBV5-6 to TRBJ1-1; TRBD1 matches 8 bases. After removal of 2 bases from V and 10 bases from J, the junction contained 4 bases not matched to a gene. This CDR3 region has 12 residues. The germline gives CDR1 SGHDT, CDR2 YYEEEE. CDR3 in DNA: TGTGCCAGCAGCTTATCCGGGACAGGAGCTTTCTTT. Protein product: CASSLSGTGAFF.

V is TRBV7-3 and J is TRBJ1-3; tentatively, D is TRBD1 (5 bases). The CDR3 sequence is 15 residues long. V was clipped by 0 bases and J by 3 bases, with 9 bases between them. Germline CDR1 is SGHTA and CDR2 is FQGTGA. The CDR3 DNA follows: TGTGCCAGCAGCTTAACGTCAGGGAATGGAAACACCATATATTTT. Encoded protein: CASSLTSGNGNTIYF.